This note documents a single T cell receptor beta chain sequence. As defined, naive CD8 cells were CD45RO-negative and positively selected for CCR7, with terminally differentiated effector memory CD45RA+ cells excluded. Samples underwent the assay at deep level. The authors' processing: From ImmunoSEQ came sequences covering only the junction and carrying no quality scores, so filtering differed. Produced via immunoSEQ multiplex PCR; TCRdb's table is partial and in-frame only. That table furnishes V, J and clone size, whereas the DNA furnished D and trimming. This sample yields about 1,900,000 clones, of which roughly 94% are seen a single time; roughly 1.2% belongs to the top ten. The sample belongs to a study of shared clonotypes between healthy human individuals. The CDR3 loop spans 16 amino acids. Germline V CDR1 and CDR2: GTSNPN, SVGIG (reference sequence). V shed 6 bases and J shed 1 base, with 21 bases lying between them.

V usage is TRBV30 and J usage is TRBJ1-1; D unclear. Sample: naive CD8+ T cells sorted from blood. This clonotype was sampled from a man aged 18-30 years in good health. The CDR3 DNA reads as TGTGCCTGTCTAACCAGGACGACATTGGAGAACACTGAAGCTTTCTTT. This encodes CACLTRTTLENTEAFF.